This TCR beta chain came from a study of response to subunit inactivated influenza vaccine. TCRdb re-called the RT-PCR reads through MiXCR, storing one row per CDR3 protein. This table has 650,000 to 700,000 distinct CDR3 sequences, 15% to 19% appearing once. Notes on the study in general: There was a suggestion from the authors that each seasonal influenza vaccination recruits few new T cells.

Of note for this clonotype: Its antigen is not identified.

Deletions cut 5 bases from V and 2 bases from J, with 13 bases between. This CDR3 has 15 amino acids. This sample comprised PBMCs from blood, obtained 11 to 12 days after vaccination. This chain connects TRBV12-3 or TRBV12-4 to TRBJ2-4; tentatively, D is TRBD2 (7 bases). This TCR derives from a man aged 45-65 years who received an inactivated influenza vaccine. CDR3 nucleotides: TGTGCCAGCAGTACGGGGGGCGTGACCAAAAACATTCAGTACTTC. It is translated as CASSTGGVTKNIQYF.